The T cell receptor beta chain described here comes from a study of Ad26.COV2.S vaccination and SARS-CoV-2 variants. The V end was cut by 4 bases, the J end by 11 bases, with 26 bases between. Germline V lookup: CDR1 PRHDT, CDR2 FYEKMQ (reference sequence). This CDR3 contains 16 residues. Assay: immunoSEQ multiplex PCR; the TCRdb copy retains only in-frame clones and omits some. The repertoire holds roughly 390,000 clones, with 75% to 90% as singletons. This clone was picked up one time. Its antigen is as yet unknown. Treatment: some 19 received Ad26.COV2.S at low or high dose, single or two shots; several received placebo; per-sample allocation not given. Following the first vaccine or placebo injection, samples were taken on day 63. An adult aged 18-55 years in Boston served as the donor. General study findings and limits: The study found similar non-spike TCR breadth in vaccine and placebo recipients. Vaccine recipients posted higher spike-specific TCR breadth than their placebo counterparts. The TCR breadth and depth analyses may have produced an underestimate of total T cell responses.

This sample comprised peripheral blood, obtained in a trial of Ad26.COV2.S vaccine versus placebo. V gene TRBV13 combines with J gene TRBJ1-1; no definite D call. The sequence came from a person aged 18-65 years who received the Ad26.COV2.S COVID-19 vaccine or a placebo. The CDR3, as DNA: TGTGCCAGCAGCTCGAAGGACCTAGTCGCAGGCGGCGGGGCTTTCTTT. It codes for CASSSKDLVAGGGAFF.